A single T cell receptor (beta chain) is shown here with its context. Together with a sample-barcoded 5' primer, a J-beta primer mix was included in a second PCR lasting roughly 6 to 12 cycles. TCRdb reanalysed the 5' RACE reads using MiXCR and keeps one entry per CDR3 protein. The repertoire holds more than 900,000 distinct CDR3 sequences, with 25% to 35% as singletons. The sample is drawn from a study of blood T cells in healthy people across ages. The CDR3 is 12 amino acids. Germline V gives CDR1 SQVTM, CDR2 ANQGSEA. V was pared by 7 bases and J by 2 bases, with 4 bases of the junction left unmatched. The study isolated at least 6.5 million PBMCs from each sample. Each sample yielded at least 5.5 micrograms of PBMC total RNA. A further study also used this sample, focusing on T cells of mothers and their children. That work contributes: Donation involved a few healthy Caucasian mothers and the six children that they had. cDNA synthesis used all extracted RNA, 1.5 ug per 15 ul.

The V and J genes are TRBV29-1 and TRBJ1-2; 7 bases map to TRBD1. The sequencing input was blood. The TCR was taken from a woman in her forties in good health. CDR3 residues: CSEGGQNYGYTF. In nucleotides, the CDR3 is TGCAGCGAAGGGGGCCAGAACTATGGCTACACCTTC.